The following is a TCR beta chain sequence with its context. The sample is drawn from a study of high-grade serous ovarian cancer treatment subgroups. The tumor samples were collected prior to definitive surgery or chemotherapy. The CDR3 spans 15 residues. In germline, CDR1 is MDHEN, CDR2 SYDVKM. V was trimmed by 7 bases and J by 6 bases, leaving 16 bases between them. The protocol was immunoSEQ multiplex PCR, while the TCRdb copy is restricted to in-frame clones and leaves out a portion. The table lists some 3,300 clones, under 70% of them singletons. The chain uses TRBV28 and TRBJ1-6; TRBD1 might be the D (6 bases). The TCR originated in a human donor with high-grade serous ovarian cancer. Sequences were obtained from tumor tissue. CDR3 nucleotide sequence: TGTGCCAGCACCAACGGGGGCAGGATTAATTCACCCCTCCACTTT. The encoded protein is CASTNGGRINSPLHF. The entire variable domain, with the rest obtained from reference TRBV28 and TRBJ1-6, is as follows: DVKVTQSSRYLVKRTGEKVFLECVQDMDHENMFWYRQDPGLGLRLIYFSYDVKMKEKGDIPEGYSVSREKKERFSLILESASTNQTSMYLCASTNGGRINSPLHFGNGTRLTVT.